The present TCR beta chain was sequenced within a study of cytomegalovirus exposure and HLA in healthy donors. Primers included in the PCR were 60 Vbeta and 13 Jbeta primers. Profiled with immunoSEQ multiplex PCR; TCRdb holds only in-frame clones, not every one. This sample has 110,000 to 150,000 clones; roughly 10% occur once, and the top ten carry 1.8%. V was trimmed by 1 base and J by 5 bases, leaving 17 bases between them. This CDR3 has 16 amino acids. Germline assignment: CDR1 SGHVS and CDR2 FQNEAQ. General study points: A few of the chains that were CMV-associated were confirmed in vitro to be specific for CMV antigens. The authors later linked a missense DCLRE1C variant to TCR beta V- and J-gene trimming. Across donors, sequencing depth was assumed by presence/absence analyses to be roughly uniform. Among the most significant clusters, several appeared linked to common viral pathogens in a later analysis.

This clone was counted only a few times. What it recognizes is unknown. The source material was PBMCs. This TCR derives from a man over 45 in good health and CMV-seronegative. This chain connects TRBV7-8 to TRBJ2-5; a weak D match, TRBD2 (7 bases). As DNA, the CDR3 is TGTGCCAGCAGCTTAGGAGGGCGGGGGCCAGGGGAGACCCAGTACTTC. Translated, it gives CASSLGGRGPGETQYF.